This TCR beta chain was sequenced for a study of cytomegalovirus exposure and HLA in healthy donors. Points from the study as a whole: In presence/absence analyses, roughly uniform sequencing depth across donors was assumed. The authors later found TCR association rates varying by HLA locus, with DRB1 most and HLA-C fewest.

Comments on this clone: Its antigen is not identified.

Germline loops: CDR1 MNHEY, CDR2 SVGAGI. The CDR3 sequence is 14 residues long. Germline trimming cut 7 bases from V and 2 bases from J; bases unmatched to any gene: 5. The PCR contained 60 Vbeta and 13 Jbeta primers. Using immunoSEQ multiplex PCR, the repertoire was profiled, and TCRdb retains in-frame clones only, with some absent. Of more than 95,000 clones in the sample, over 75% are singletons; the top ten hold around 13%. Sample: PBMCs. This sequence was found in a woman in her 40s in good health and CMV-seropositive. V gene TRBV6-5 combines with J gene TRBJ2-7; 10 bases line up with TRBD2. CDR3 sequence reads: CASTPGTSAYEQYF. As DNA, the CDR3 is TGTGCCAGCACGCCCGGGACTAGCGCCTACGAGCAGTACTTC.